These 10 T cell receptor beta chains share one sample of origin, sequenced in a study of blood T cells in healthy people across ages. Using a J-beta primer mix together with a sample-barcoded 5' primer, a second PCR was run for roughly 6 to 11 cycles. Each CDR3 protein gets one entry after TCRdb re-called the 5' RACE reads with MiXCR. The sample shows 600,000 to 1,000,000 distinct CDR3 sequences, 20% to 25% of them seen only once. These data are also associated with another study on T cells of mothers and their children.

The sequenced sample consisted of blood. The receptors derive from a boy between 10 and 17 years old in good health.

This clonotype was seen a few times. The rearrangement links TRBV7-6 to TRBJ1-6; perhaps TRBD1 as D (5 bases). The CDR3 consists of 15 residues. CDR1 is SGHVS and CDR2 is FNYEAQ in the germline V gene. Trimming shortened V by 3 bases and J by 8 bases, and 14 bases separated the two germline ends. The CDR3 is CASSFDQGADSPLHF. In DNA, the CDR3 is TGTGCCAGCAGCTTTGACCAGGGAGCTGATTCACCCCTCCACTTT.

This clonotype was seen a few times. The chain combines TRBV6-5 with TRBJ2-3; D might be TRBD1 (6 bases). There are 16 residues in the CDR3. Looked up from germline, CDR1 is MNHEY and CDR2 is SVGAGI. V was clipped by 2 bases and J by 3 bases, with 15 bases between them. Written as DNA, the CDR3 is TGTGCCAGCAGTTACCTGGTGGGGACACCAACAGATACGCAGTATTTT. Amino acids: CASSYLVGTPTDTQYF.

This sequence joins TRBV14 and TRBJ1-1; D gene uncertain. The CDR3 length is 15 residues. From germline, CDR1 is SGHDN and CDR2 FVKESK. V was clipped by 4 bases and J by 2 bases, with 14 bases between them. The CDR3 nucleotides read TGTGCCAGCAGCCCCCAAATAGACACCAACACTGAAGCTTTCTTT. It translates to CASSPQIDTNTEAFF.

This chain joins TRBV6-5 and TRBJ2-5; TRBD1 agrees at 7 bases. This CDR3 comprises 15 residues. The trim removed 2 bases at V and 4 bases at J, leaving 7 bases unmatched. Germline values: CDR1 MNHEY, CDR2 SVGAGI. The CDR3 reads CASSYGGRGRETQYF. The CDR3 DNA reads as TGTGCCAGCAGTTACGGAGGCAGGGGGAGAGAGACCCAGTACTTC.

For this clonotype: The junction shows a germline mismatch at one end, possibly a read error. This chain connects TRBV6-2 or TRBV6-3 to TRBJ1-1; 7 bases are shared with TRBD1. CDR1 MNHEY and CDR2 SVGEGT come from the germline V gene. There are 15 residues in the CDR3. The CDR3 loop is CASSHLRGKNAEAFF. In nucleotides, the CDR3 is TGTGCCAGCAGCCACCTCAGGGGGAAGAACGCTGAAGCTTTCTTT.

This sequence joins TRBV28 and TRBJ2-5, with 8 bases lining up with TRBD2. The J call may be in error: the DNA end matches TRBJ2-7 better. Germline lookup yields CDR1 MDHEN and CDR2 SYDVKM. This CDR3 is built from 14 residues. In nucleotides, the CDR3 is TGTGCCAGCAGCCTTAGCGGGATGTCCTACGAGCAGTACTTC. Protein: CASSLSGMSYEQYF.

This clonotype was seen at least ten times. One end of the junction does not line up with germline, which may come from a read error. The chain is built from TRBV12-3 or TRBV12-4 and TRBJ2-1; no clear D gene. CDR3 length: 12 residues. CDR3 sequence (DNA): TGTGCCAGCAGCTTAGCAAGGAATGAGCAGTTCTTC. This gives the protein CASSLARNEQFF.

This clonotype appeared once. As the CDR3 is not closed by the conserved phenylalanine or tryptophan, this likely results from a read error. The chain joins TRBV29-1 to TRBJ1-1; no clear D gene. In germline, CDR1 is SQVTM, CDR2 ANQGSEA. This CDR3 has 11 amino acids. V gave up 5 bases and J gave up 7 bases, with 11 bases separating them. CDR3 bases: TGCAGCGTTTTTGGAACAGTTGAAGCTTTCCTT. Translating it yields CSVFGTVEAFL.

This chain links TRBV19 with TRBJ2-1, with D perhaps TRBD1 or TRBD2 (7 bases each). Per the germline V gene, CDR1 is LNHDA and CDR2 is SQIVND (reference sequence). Trimming left V 8 bases short and J 7 bases short, with 21 bases between. The CDR3 is 15 amino acids. The CDR3 sequence is CASLRTGAAGNEQFF. CDR3 nucleotides: TGTGCCAGTTTAAGAACAGGGGCAGCGGGGAATGAGCAGTTCTTC.

The rearrangement links TRBV4-2 to TRBJ2-5, with unresolved D. The J call may be incorrect, as the DNA end agrees better with TRBJ2-1. The germline V gene has CDR1 LGHNA and CDR2 YNFKEQ. The CDR3 sequence is 14 residues long. Here the CDR3 DNA reads TGTGCCAGCAGCCAACAAGGTCAGCTCAATGAGCAGTTCTTC. Protein sequence: CASSQQGQLNEQFF.